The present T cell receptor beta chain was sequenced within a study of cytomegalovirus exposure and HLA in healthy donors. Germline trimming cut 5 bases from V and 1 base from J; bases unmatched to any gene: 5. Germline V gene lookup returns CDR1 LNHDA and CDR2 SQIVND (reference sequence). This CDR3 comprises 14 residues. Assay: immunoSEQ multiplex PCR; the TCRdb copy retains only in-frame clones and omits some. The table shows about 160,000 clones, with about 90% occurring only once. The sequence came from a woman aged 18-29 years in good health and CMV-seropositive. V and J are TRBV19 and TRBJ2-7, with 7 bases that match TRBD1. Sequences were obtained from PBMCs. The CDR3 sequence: CASSFDRVSYEQYF. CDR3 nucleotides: TGTGCCAGTAGTTTTGACAGGGTTTCCTACGAGCAGTACTTC.